Listed below are T cell receptor beta chains from one sample, sequenced in a study of early T cells in non-severe SARS-CoV-2 infection. TCRdb passed the 5' RACE reads through MiXCR, listing each CDR3 protein once. The repertoire holds approximately 28,000 distinct CDR3 sequences, with approximately 4% as singletons. Sequenced material: whole blood. All receptors come from an adult who was a healthcare worker with PCR-confirmed SARS-CoV-2 infection or an uninfected control (not recorded which). The CDR3 runs from the conserved cysteine through the conserved F or W. D genes are given only for firm matches. Size is stated for part of the rows, as once, few or many counts, or as a class when the clone is expanded.

TRBV30	many	NA	TRBJ2-5	CAWGSGAQYF	TGTGCCTGGGGAAGCGGCGCCCAGTACTTC
TRBV6-5	many	NA	TRBJ2-7	CASSYWGGRYEQYF	TGTGCCAGCAGTTACTGGGGGGGGCGGTACGAGCAGTACTTC
TRBV27	many	NA	TRBJ1-2	CASSPRRTVNYGYTF	TGTGCCAGCAGTCCCCGTAGGACAGTTAACTATGGCTACACCTTC
TRBV5-1	many	TRBD1	TRBJ2-5	CASSFRPGGAETQYF	TGCGCCAGCAGCTTTCGACCAGGGGGCGCGGAGACCCAGTACTTC
TRBV27	many	NA	TRBJ2-6	CASSLRSAGANVLTF	TGTGCCAGCAGCCTAAGGTCGGCGGGGGCCAACGTCCTGACTTTC
TRBV7-9	many	TRBD1	TRBJ2-7	CASSLATGTEQYF	TGTGCCAGCAGCTTAGCGACAGGGACGGAGCAGTACTTC
TRBV2	few	TRBD2	TRBJ2-1	CASSGGSGRYNEQFF	TGTGCCAGCAGTGGAGGAAGCGGGAGATACAATGAGCAGTTCTTC
TRBV7-9	NA	NA	TRBJ1-2	CASSLVFGGYTF	TGTGCCAGCAGCTTAGTCTTTGGTGGCTACACCTTC
TRBV5-4	many	NA	TRBJ2-3	CASSSSATTDTQYF	TGTGCCAGCAGCTCCTCGGCTACCACAGATACGCAGTATTTT
TRBV12-3/TRBV12-4	many	TRBD1	TRBJ2-7	CASSPSGTEVYEQYF	TGTGCCAGCAGTCCTTCCGGGACAGAAGTTTACGAGCAGTACTTC
TRBV6-1	few	TRBD1	TRBJ2-1	CASSQGKQGGSEQFF	TGTGCCAGCAGTCAGGGGAAACAGGGGGGTTCTGAGCAGTTCTTC
TRBV30	medium-sized	TRBD1	TRBJ1-1	CAWSAGTGAITEAFF	TGTGCCTGGAGTGCCGGGACAGGGGCCATCACTGAAGCTTTCTTT
TRBV7-2	NA	NA	TRBJ2-2	CASSHRRGREVGELFF	TGTGCCAGCAGCCACAGGAGGGGGAGAGAGGTCGGGGAGCTGTTTTTT
TRBV29-1	many	TRBD1	TRBJ1-5	CSVRTGMDQPQHF	TGCAGCGTTAGGACAGGGATGGATCAGCCCCAGCATTTT
TRBV3-1	NA	NA	TRBJ2-7	CASSQGQGSYEQYF	TGTGCCAGCAGCCAAGGTCAGGGATCCTACGAGCAGTACTTC
TRBV12-3/TRBV12-4	NA	NA	TRBJ2-2	CASSFWGMTGELFF	TGTGCCAGCAGTTTTTGGGGGATGACCGGGGAGCTGTTTTTT
TRBV19	few	NA	TRBJ2-1	CASSIGMGVAAGYRNEQFF	TGTGCCAGTAGTATAGGAATGGGGGTTGCGGCAGGGTACAGGAATGAGCAGTTCTTC
TRBV5-4	many	NA	TRBJ2-1	CASSSYNEQFF	TGTGCCAGCAGCTCATACAATGAGCAGTTCTTC
TRBV10-3	many	TRBD2	TRBJ2-1	CAIKSAAGSSYNEQFF	TGTGCCATCAAGTCAGCAGCGGGATCCTCCTACAATGAGCAGTTCTTC
TRBV6-5	many	TRBD1	TRBJ1-1	CASSRTGGTEAFF	TGTGCCAGCAGTCGGACAGGGGGCACTGAAGCTTTCTTT
TRBV4-2	many	TRBD2	TRBJ2-2	CASSQDLMELAGGKIVTGELFF	TGTGCCAGCAGCCAAGATTTGATGGAACTAGCGGGAGGTAAAATCGTGACCGGGGAGCTGTTTTTT
TRBV7-9	many	NA	TRBJ2-7	CASSLPKRQTLYEQYF	TGTGCCAGCAGCTTACCCAAGAGACAGACTCTCTACGAGCAGTACTTC
TRBV19	NA	NA	TRBJ2-1	CASSVSVSSYNEQFF	TGTGCCAGTAGTGTTAGCGTGAGCTCCTACAATGAGCAGTTCTTC
TRBV6-6	many	NA	TRBJ2-7	CASSYSAGTGPYEQYF	TGTGCCAGCAGTTACTCAGCCGGGACCGGCCCCTACGAGCAGTACTTC
TRBV7-3	many	NA	TRBJ2-1	CASSLNALTSYNEQFF	TGTGCCAGCAGCTTAAACGCGTTAACCTCCTACAATGAGCAGTTCTTC
TRBV4-3	many	NA	TRBJ2-7	CASSQNLAASSYEQYF	TGCGCCAGCAGCCAAAATTTAGCGGCAAGCTCCTACGAGCAGTACTTC
TRBV4-1	few	TRBD2	TRBJ2-3	CASSKTSGRAGSTDTQYF	TGCGCCAGCAGCAAGACTAGCGGGAGGGCCGGTAGCACAGATACGCAGTATTTT
TRBV7-2	many	TRBD2	TRBJ2-7	CASSSILLEGTMYEQYF	TGTGCCAGCAGCTCCATCTTGTTGGAGGGGACTATGTACGAGCAGTACTTC
TRBV5-1	many	NA	TRBJ2-2	CASSQDKGSTGELFF	TGCGCCAGCAGCCAGGATAAGGGAAGCACCGGGGAGCTGTTTTTT
TRBV7-8	medium-sized	TRBD2	TRBJ2-7	CASSRSSGRDYEQYF	TGTGCCAGCAGCCGTTCTAGCGGGAGGGACTACGAGCAGTACTTC
TRBV11-2	many	TRBD2	TRBJ2-4	CASSLAGAKNIQYF	TGTGCCAGCAGTCTAGCGGGAGCCAAAAACATTCAGTACTTC
TRBV12-3/TRBV12-4	medium-sized	TRBD1	TRBJ1-5	CASSSDRGGQPQHF	TGTGCCAGCAGCTCGGACAGGGGGGGTCAGCCCCAGCATTTT
TRBV19	NA	NA	TRBJ2-4	CASSIVSASAKNIQYF	TGTGCCAGTAGTATAGTGTCGGCGTCAGCCAAAAACATTCAGTACTTC
TRBV18	many	TRBD1	TRBJ2-7	CASSPLDRGGYEQYF	TGTGCCAGCTCACCCTTGGACAGGGGGGGCTACGAGCAGTACTTC